The 32 T cell receptor beta chains below were found in one sample sequenced in a study of shared clonotypes between healthy human individuals. Naive-designated CD8 cells lacked CD45RO, were positively enriched for CCR7, and omitted terminally differentiated effector memory CD45RA+ cells. Profiling relied on immunoSEQ multiplex PCR, and the TCRdb table lists in-frame clones only, not all of them. The sample has hundreds of thousands of clones, over 95% seen once; the top ten hold roughly 0.1%. Sequenced sample: naive CD8+ T cells sorted from blood. These receptors originate from a woman aged 25 to 39 in good health.

This clone appeared once. The rearrangement links TRBV9 to TRBJ2-2; no clear D. CDR3 length: 15 amino acids. Looked up from germline, CDR1 is SGDLS and CDR2 is YYNGEE. The V gene lost 1 base and the J gene lost 6 bases, with 13 bases spanning the gap. This CDR3 is CASSVSRALSGELFF. The CDR3 DNA reads TGTGCCAGCAGCGTATCCCGGGCGCTGTCCGGGGAGCTGTTTTTT.

The CDR3 is CASSLGVRNLYEQYF. The CDR3 bases are TGTGCCAGCAGCTTAGGCGTTAGGAACCTATACGAGCAGTACTTC. The chain links TRBV7-9 to TRBJ2-7, with D uncertain. Germline V gene sequence: CDR1 SEHNR, CDR2 FQNEAQ (reference sequence). The CDR3 contains 15 residues. The germline V and J ends were trimmed by 1 base and 4 bases, with 14 bases remaining between them.

As regards this clone: Distinct nucleotide sequences in the sample also encode this CDR3. The chain uses TRBV28 and TRBJ1-1; D gene uncertain. CDR3 size: 12 residues. Germline V gene lookup returns CDR1 MDHEN and CDR2 SYDVKM. The ends were cut back, 3 bases at V and 3 bases at J, with 5 bases in the middle. The CDR3 reads CASSLPDTEAFF. DNA of the CDR3: TGTGCCAGCAGTTTGCCCGACACTGAAGCTTTCTTT.

CDR3 nucleotides: TGCGCCAGCAGCCAAGATCGGTCGTTGGGGGCTGAGACCCAGTACTTC. Protein: CASSQDRSLGAETQYF. The chain couples TRBV4-1 to TRBJ2-5; weak D call: TRBD1 (6 bases). CDR3 size: 16 residues. The germline CDR1 and CDR2 sequences are MGHRA and YSYEKL. With 0 bases removed from V and 5 bases from J, the gap between germline ends came to 16 bases.

The genes are TRBV6-5 and TRBJ1-4; the D gene is possibly TRBD1 (5 bases). This CDR3 comprises 14 residues. V was trimmed by 4 bases and J by 12 bases, leaving 18 bases between them. The germline V gene has CDR1 MNHEY and CDR2 SVGAGI. CDR3: CASSSLPAGLELFF. DNA of the CDR3: TGTGCCAGCAGTTCTCTCCCAGCAGGGCTCGAACTGTTTTTT.

The V gene is TRBV5-6, the J gene TRBJ2-7; D gene ambiguous. CDR1 and CDR2 from the germline V gene are SGHDT and YYEEEE. V was cut by 4 bases and J by 1 base, with 12 bases left in between. The CDR3 covers 14 residues. As DNA, the CDR3 is TGTGCCAGCAGCCCGACTTTCGGATCCTACGAGCAGTACTTC. Its translation is CASSPTFGSYEQYF.

V gene TRBV27 combines with J gene TRBJ1-1; D uncertain. Germline V lookup: CDR1 MNHEY, CDR2 SMNVEV (reference sequence). This CDR3 has 13 amino acids. Trimming left V 6 bases short and J 3 bases short, with 11 bases between. The CDR3 sequence: CASRTAGHTEAFF. The CDR3 DNA is TGTGCCAGCAGAACTGCCGGACACACTGAAGCTTTCTTT.

The rearrangement uses TRBV10-3 and TRBJ2-7; weak D call: TRBD1 (6 bases). V was pared by 3 bases and J by 4 bases, with 16 bases between. Germline-derived CDR1 and CDR2 are ENHRY and SYGVKD. The length of the CDR3 is 15 residues. DNA of the CDR3: TGTGCCATCAGTGACACTCCGACAGGACGTTACGAGCAGTACTTC. It is translated as CAISDTPTGRYEQYF.

J is TRBJ2-5 and V is TRBV15, with D possibly being TRBD2 (5 bases). The CDR3 is 12 amino acids. V lost 7 bases, J lost 4 bases, and 10 bases lay in between. Per germline, CDR1 LNHNV and CDR2 YYDKDF (reference sequence). DNA for the CDR3: TGTGCCACCAACGGAGGTTCAGAGACCCAGTACTTC. Translation gives CATNGGSETQYF.

The genes are TRBV5-6 and TRBJ1-2; perhaps TRBD1 as D (5 bases). The CDR3 is 14 amino acids. The V end was cut by 4 bases, the J end by 6 bases, with 16 bases between. CDR1 is SGHDT, CDR2 YYEEEE, per germline. CDR3 coding DNA: TGTGCCAGCAGCCCCGGGACGGCTACGAATGGCTACACCTTC. As protein: CASSPGTATNGYTF.

Of note for this clone: Other DNA sequences in this specimen translate into the identical CDR3. J is TRBJ2-7 and V is TRBV4-1; 8 bases line up with TRBD2. V lost 5 bases, J lost 1 base, and 4 bases stayed unmatched. Germline assignment: CDR1 MGHRA and CDR2 YSYEKL. This CDR3 contains 14 residues. In DNA form, the CDR3 reads TGCGCCAGCAGCTCCGGGACTAGTTCCTACGAGCAGTACTTC. It is translated as CASSSGTSSYEQYF.

The chain combines TRBV28 with TRBJ2-1; D gene unclear. Germline CDR1 and CDR2: MDHEN and SYDVKM. This CDR3 spans 14 amino acids. V was trimmed by 6 bases and J by 2 bases, leaving 11 bases between them. The CDR3 loop is CASSADAAYNEQFF. CDR3 nucleotides: TGTGCCAGCAGCGCGGATGCTGCCTACAATGAGCAGTTCTTC.

Points on this clone: Within the sample, other DNA sequences also encode this same CDR3. The chain employs TRBV9 and TRBJ1-1; D is ambiguous. CDR1 is SGDLS and CDR2 is YYNGEE in the germline V gene. The CDR3 spans 14 residues. The V and J ends lost 0 bases and 2 bases respectively, with 8 bases between them. DNA for the CDR3: TGTGCCAGCAGCGTAGCGGGCGGCAACACTGAAGCTTTCTTT. Residues: CASSVAGGNTEAFF.

This rearrangement joins TRBV5-8 to TRBJ1-3; 10 nucleotides match TRBD1. The J segment lost 3 bases and the V segment lost 4 bases, leaving 4 bases of the junction unmatched. The germline V gene has CDR1 SGHTS and CDR2 YDEGEE. This CDR3 has 15 residues. This chain's CDR3 is CASSAGQGNGNTIYF. Written as DNA, the CDR3 is TGTGCCAGCAGCGCGGGACAGGGGAATGGAAACACCATATATTTT.

The V gene is TRBV27, the J gene TRBJ1-1; 7 positions match TRBD1. The CDR3 sequence is 13 residues long. In germline, CDR1 is MNHEY, CDR2 SMNVEV (reference sequence). J lost 5 bases, V lost 8 bases, and 8 bases had no gene match. The CDR3 reads CASSLAQGTEAFF. The CDR3 DNA sequence: TGTGCCAGCTCCCTCGCACAGGGGACTGAAGCTTTCTTT.

The DNA of the CDR3 is TGCGCCAGCAGTAGCGGGAGGGCTAACGAGCAGTACTTC. It yields the protein CASSSGRANEQYF. This chain uses TRBV10-2 with TRBJ2-7; 10 nucleotides match TRBD2. CDR1 and CDR2 from the germline V gene are WSHSY and SAAADI. The V segment lost 5 bases and the J segment 5 bases; nucleotides outside the gene matches: 3. The CDR3 totals 13 residues.

V and J are TRBV29-1 and TRBJ1-2; D not certain. CDR1 SQVTM and CDR2 ANQGSEA come from the germline V gene. Trimming removed 5 bases from V and 5 bases from J, with 6 bases in between. CDR3 length: 10 residues. This CDR3 is CSVTQYGYTF. The DNA for the CDR3 is TGCAGCGTTACTCAATATGGCTACACCTTC.

This chain links TRBV19 with TRBJ2-7; 7 bases are shared with TRBD1. V was pared by 3 bases and J by 2 bases, with 4 bases of the junction left unmatched. The CDR3 has 14 amino acids. The V gene's germline CDR1 is LNHDA and CDR2 SQIVND (reference sequence). CDR3 sequence: CASSIQGVPYEQYF. CDR3 in DNA: TGTGCCAGTAGTATCCAGGGGGTTCCCTACGAGCAGTACTTC.

The V gene is TRBV7-9, the J gene TRBJ2-7; D unclear. V was cut by 1 base and J by 2 bases, with 15 bases left in between. The CDR3 runs 16 residues. Germline CDR1 reads SEHNR; CDR2 reads FQNEAQ (reference sequence). The CDR3 nucleotides are TGTGCCAGCAGCTTAGGGGTGGCTCCAGAAACCTACGAGCAGTACTTC. It encodes CASSLGVAPETYEQYF. Based on the CDR3 plus reference TRBV7-9 and TRBJ2-7, the full variable domain is DTGVSQNPRHKITKRGQNVTFRCDPISEHNRLYWYRQTLGQGPEFLTYFQNEAQLEKSRLLSDRFSAERPKGSFSTLEIQRTEQGDSAMYLCASSLGVAPETYEQYFGPGTRLTVT.

This chain joins TRBV4-1 and TRBJ2-2; 7 bases agree with TRBD1. This CDR3 has 15 residues. The germline gives CDR1 MGHRA, CDR2 YSYEKL. V lost 1 base and J lost 6; bases outside the gene matches: 5. Here the CDR3 reads CASSQATTGAGELFF. The CDR3 region has the DNA TGCGCCAGCAGCCAAGCAACCACAGGGGCCGGGGAGCTGTTTTTT.

The rearrangement links TRBV5-4 to TRBJ2-7; no firm D call. Trimming removed 4 bases at V and 4 bases at J, with 21 bases between. The CDR3 consists of 16 residues. Germline CDR1 reads SGHNT; CDR2 reads YYREEE (reference sequence). Here the CDR3 reads CASSARGVTPTYEQYF. The CDR3 nucleotides are TGTGCCAGCAGCGCCCGAGGCGTGACTCCAACTTACGAGCAGTACTTC.

J is TRBJ2-2 and V is TRBV28, with 7 bases aligning to TRBD1. The CDR3 consists of 15 residues. The germline V gene encodes CDR1 MDHEN and CDR2 SYDVKM. V dropped 6 bases and J dropped 0; count of bases not matched to a gene: 4. The CDR3 is CASREGTANTGELFF. CDR3 nucleotides: TGTGCCAGCAGAGAGGGGACAGCGAACACCGGGGAGCTGTTTTTT.

The gene calls are TRBV19 and TRBJ2-7; 9 bases match TRBD2. The CDR3 is 15 residues long. Germline V gene sequence: CDR1 LNHDA, CDR2 SQIVND (reference sequence). CDR3 bases: TGTGCGATCCCTTGTGAGCTAGCGGGACCCTACGAGCAGTACTTC. Its translation: CAIPCELAGPYEQYF.

This clone was recorded once. V usage is TRBV29-1 and J usage is TRBJ2-5; the D gene is possibly TRBD2 (5 bases). The J call is doubtful: the DNA matches TRBJ2-7 better. Germline loops: CDR1 SQVTM, CDR2 ANQGSEA. This CDR3 comprises 13 residues. The CDR3 nucleotides read TGCAGCGTTGAATCCGGGGATTCCTACGAGCAGTACTTC. Residues: CSVESGDSYEQYF.

This clone has more than one count but fewer than ten. The chain links TRBV25-1 to TRBJ2-7; unclear D gene. V lost 2 bases and J lost 2, with 4 bases in between. Germline loops: CDR1 MGHDK, CDR2 SYGVNS. The CDR3 runs 12 residues. As DNA, the CDR3 is TGTGCCAGCAGTGAAGTGACCTACGAGCAGTACTTC. Its translation: CASSEVTYEQYF.

The V and J genes are TRBV27 and TRBJ2-1, with TRBD2 identical over 8 bases. Germline loops: CDR1 MNHEY, CDR2 SMNVEV (reference sequence). J gave up 9 bases and V 3 bases, and 7 bases lay outside the gene matches. The CDR3 length is 14 residues. CDR3 nucleotides: TGTGCCAGCAGTTTTGGGCCTAGCGGGCTTGAGCAGTTCTTC. This codes for CASSFGPSGLEQFF.

The chain recombines TRBV19 with TRBJ1-5; D might be TRBD1 (5 bases). The CDR3 spans 15 residues. The germline gives CDR1 LNHDA, CDR2 SQIVND (reference sequence). V lost 1 base to trimming and J lost 2 bases, with 9 bases between them. The CDR3 bases are TGTGCCAGTAGTATAGCTGGGGGGGGCAATCAGCCCCAGCATTTT. Its protein product is CASSIAGGGNQPQHF.

This rearrangement joins TRBV12-5 to TRBJ1-1; possible D gene TRBD1, 5 bases. The germline V and J ends were trimmed by 2 bases and 2 bases, with 9 bases remaining between them. The CDR3 totals 14 residues. Germline CDR1 is LGHNT and CDR2 is FRNRAP. The CDR3 spells CASGLPGGNTEAFF. The CDR3, as DNA: TGTGCTAGTGGTTTGCCGGGGGGAAACACTGAAGCTTTCTTT.

The rearrangement uses TRBV4-2 and TRBJ2-7; 12 bases agree with TRBD2. Germline trimming cut 3 bases from V and 5 bases from J; bases unmatched to any gene: 8. The CDR3 totals 16 residues. Germline V CDR1 and CDR2: LGHNA, YNFKEQ. CDR3 loop: CASSHRLAGALHEQYF. DNA of the CDR3: TGTGCCAGCAGCCACCGACTAGCGGGAGCCCTCCACGAGCAGTACTTC.

The chain joins TRBV28 to TRBJ1-5; tentative D call: TRBD1 (5 bases). V was shortened by 5 bases and J by 2 bases, with 22 bases between the two germline ends. This CDR3 spans 18 amino acids. Germline CDR1 MDHEN, CDR2 SYDVKM. CDR3: CASSPEITGFLGNQPQHF. The CDR3 nucleotides are TGTGCCAGCAGTCCAGAGATTACAGGTTTCCTCGGCAATCAGCCCCAGCATTTT.

The chain is built from TRBV6-8 and TRBJ2-7; weak D call: TRBD1 (6 bases). There are 16 residues in the CDR3. Deletions cut 3 bases from V and 2 bases from J, with 17 bases between. Germline CDR1 and CDR2: MNHGY and SAAAGT. The CDR3 nucleotides are TGTGCCAGCAGTTATCATAGGGGGATGCGGCCCTACGAGCAGTACTTC. This codes for CASSYHRGMRPYEQYF.

The rearrangement uses TRBV7-8 and TRBJ2-5, with TRBD1 matching over 9 bases. Germline CDR1 SGHVS, CDR2 FQNEAQ. This CDR3 is 15 amino acids long. V shed 2 bases, J shed 4 bases, and the junction held 5 bases outside the gene matches. The CDR3 spells CASSLYRGLSETQYF. In DNA form, the CDR3 reads TGTGCCAGCAGCTTATACAGGGGGCTGTCAGAGACCCAGTACTTC.